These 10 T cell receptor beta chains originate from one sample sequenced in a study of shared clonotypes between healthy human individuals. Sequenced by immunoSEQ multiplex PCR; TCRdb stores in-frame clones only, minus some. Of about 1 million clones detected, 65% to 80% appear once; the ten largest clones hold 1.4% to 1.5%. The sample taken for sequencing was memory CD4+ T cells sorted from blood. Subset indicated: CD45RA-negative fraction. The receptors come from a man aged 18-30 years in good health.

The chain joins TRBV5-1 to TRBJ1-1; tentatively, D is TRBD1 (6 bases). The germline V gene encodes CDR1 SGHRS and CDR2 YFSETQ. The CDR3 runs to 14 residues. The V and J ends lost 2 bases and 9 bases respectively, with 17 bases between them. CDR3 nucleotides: TGCGCCAGCAGCTTAGAATCCAACAGGGCCAAAGCTTTCTTT. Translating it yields CASSLESNRAKAFF. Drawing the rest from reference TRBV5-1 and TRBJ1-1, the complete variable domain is KAGVTQTPRYLIKTRGQQVTLSCSPISGHRSVSWYQQTPGQGLQFLFEYFSETQRNKGNFPGRFSGRQFSNSRSEMNVSTLELGDSALYLCASSLESNRAKAFFGQGTRLTVV.

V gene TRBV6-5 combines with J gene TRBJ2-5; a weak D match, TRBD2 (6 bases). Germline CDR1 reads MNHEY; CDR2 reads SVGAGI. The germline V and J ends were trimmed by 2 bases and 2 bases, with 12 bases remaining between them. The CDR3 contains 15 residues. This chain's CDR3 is CASSYLTGLQETQYF. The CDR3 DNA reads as TGTGCCAGCAGTTACCTCACAGGACTACAAGAGACCCAGTACTTC.

The CDR3 reads CASSPGTGFSGNTIYF. The CDR3 bases are TGCGCCAGCAGCCCTGGGACGGGGTTCTCTGGAAACACCATATATTTT. The chain recombines TRBV5-1 with TRBJ1-3, with D possibly TRBD1 on 5 matching bases. The ends were cut back, 4 bases at V and 0 bases at J, with 14 bases in the middle. The germline CDR1 and CDR2 sequences are SGHRS and YFSETQ. The CDR3 is 16 amino acids.

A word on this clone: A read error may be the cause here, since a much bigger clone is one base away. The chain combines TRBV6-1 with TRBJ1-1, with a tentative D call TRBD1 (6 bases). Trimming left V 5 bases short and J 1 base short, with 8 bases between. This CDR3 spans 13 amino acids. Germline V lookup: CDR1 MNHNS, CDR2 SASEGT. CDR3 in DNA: TGTGCCAGCAGTAAACAGGGGAACACTGAAGCTTTCTTT. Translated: CASSKQGNTEAFF.

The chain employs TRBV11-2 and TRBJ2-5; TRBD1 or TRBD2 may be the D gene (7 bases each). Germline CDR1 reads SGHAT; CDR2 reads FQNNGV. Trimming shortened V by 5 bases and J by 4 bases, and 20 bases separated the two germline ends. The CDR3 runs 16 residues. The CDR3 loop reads CASSPRGGFAVETQYF. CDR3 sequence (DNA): TGTGCCAGCAGCCCCAGGGGGGGGTTTGCGGTAGAGACCCAGTACTTC.

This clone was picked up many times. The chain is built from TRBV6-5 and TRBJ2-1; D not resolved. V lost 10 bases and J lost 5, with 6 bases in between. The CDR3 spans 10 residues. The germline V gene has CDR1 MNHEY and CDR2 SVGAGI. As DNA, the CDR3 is TGTGCCACTCCGGACAATGAGCAGTTCTTC. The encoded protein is CATPDNEQFF.

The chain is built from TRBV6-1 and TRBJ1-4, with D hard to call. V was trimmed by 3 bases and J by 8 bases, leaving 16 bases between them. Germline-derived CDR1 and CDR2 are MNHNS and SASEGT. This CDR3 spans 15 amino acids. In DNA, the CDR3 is TGTGCCAGCAGTGATGGGCCTCTGGGTAGAGAAAAACTGTTTTTT. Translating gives CASSDGPLGREKLFF.

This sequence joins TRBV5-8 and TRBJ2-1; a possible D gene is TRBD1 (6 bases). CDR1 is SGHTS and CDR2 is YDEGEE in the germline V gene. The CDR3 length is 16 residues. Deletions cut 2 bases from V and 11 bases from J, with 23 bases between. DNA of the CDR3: TGTGCCAGCAGCTTACAGCCGGGACAAGCTCCCCTAAAGCAGTTCTTC. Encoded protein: CASSLQPGQAPLKQFF.

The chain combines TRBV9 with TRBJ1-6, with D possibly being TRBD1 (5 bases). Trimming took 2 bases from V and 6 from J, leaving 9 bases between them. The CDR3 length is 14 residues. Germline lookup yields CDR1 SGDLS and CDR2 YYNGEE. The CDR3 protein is CASSVTGSNSPLHF. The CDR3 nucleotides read TGTGCCAGCAGCGTCACAGGAAGTAATTCACCCCTCCACTTT.

As DNA, the CDR3 is TGTGCCACCTCCGGGGTTGGTAGCAATCAGCCCCAGCATTTT. Protein sequence: CATSGVGSNQPQHF. The V gene is TRBV19, the J gene TRBJ1-5; D is ambiguous. CDR1 LNHDA and CDR2 SQIVND come from the germline V gene (reference sequence). The CDR3 runs to 14 residues. V was trimmed by 10 bases and J by 0 bases, leaving 13 bases between them.